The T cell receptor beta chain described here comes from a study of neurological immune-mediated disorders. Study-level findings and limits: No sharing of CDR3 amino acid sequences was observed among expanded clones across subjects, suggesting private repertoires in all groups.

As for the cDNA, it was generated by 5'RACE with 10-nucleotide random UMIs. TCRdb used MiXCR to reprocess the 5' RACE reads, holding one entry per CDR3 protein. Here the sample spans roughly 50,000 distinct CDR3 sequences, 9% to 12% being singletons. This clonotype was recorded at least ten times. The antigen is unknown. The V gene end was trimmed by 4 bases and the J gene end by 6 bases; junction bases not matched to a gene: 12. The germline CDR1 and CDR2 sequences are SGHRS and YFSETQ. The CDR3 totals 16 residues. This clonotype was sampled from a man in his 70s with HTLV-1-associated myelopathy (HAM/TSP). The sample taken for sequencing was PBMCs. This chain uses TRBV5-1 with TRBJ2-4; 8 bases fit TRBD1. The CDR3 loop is CASSPAQGAPVNIQYF. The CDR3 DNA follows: TGCGCCAGCAGCCCAGCTCAGGGGGCCCCGGTAAACATTCAGTACTTC.